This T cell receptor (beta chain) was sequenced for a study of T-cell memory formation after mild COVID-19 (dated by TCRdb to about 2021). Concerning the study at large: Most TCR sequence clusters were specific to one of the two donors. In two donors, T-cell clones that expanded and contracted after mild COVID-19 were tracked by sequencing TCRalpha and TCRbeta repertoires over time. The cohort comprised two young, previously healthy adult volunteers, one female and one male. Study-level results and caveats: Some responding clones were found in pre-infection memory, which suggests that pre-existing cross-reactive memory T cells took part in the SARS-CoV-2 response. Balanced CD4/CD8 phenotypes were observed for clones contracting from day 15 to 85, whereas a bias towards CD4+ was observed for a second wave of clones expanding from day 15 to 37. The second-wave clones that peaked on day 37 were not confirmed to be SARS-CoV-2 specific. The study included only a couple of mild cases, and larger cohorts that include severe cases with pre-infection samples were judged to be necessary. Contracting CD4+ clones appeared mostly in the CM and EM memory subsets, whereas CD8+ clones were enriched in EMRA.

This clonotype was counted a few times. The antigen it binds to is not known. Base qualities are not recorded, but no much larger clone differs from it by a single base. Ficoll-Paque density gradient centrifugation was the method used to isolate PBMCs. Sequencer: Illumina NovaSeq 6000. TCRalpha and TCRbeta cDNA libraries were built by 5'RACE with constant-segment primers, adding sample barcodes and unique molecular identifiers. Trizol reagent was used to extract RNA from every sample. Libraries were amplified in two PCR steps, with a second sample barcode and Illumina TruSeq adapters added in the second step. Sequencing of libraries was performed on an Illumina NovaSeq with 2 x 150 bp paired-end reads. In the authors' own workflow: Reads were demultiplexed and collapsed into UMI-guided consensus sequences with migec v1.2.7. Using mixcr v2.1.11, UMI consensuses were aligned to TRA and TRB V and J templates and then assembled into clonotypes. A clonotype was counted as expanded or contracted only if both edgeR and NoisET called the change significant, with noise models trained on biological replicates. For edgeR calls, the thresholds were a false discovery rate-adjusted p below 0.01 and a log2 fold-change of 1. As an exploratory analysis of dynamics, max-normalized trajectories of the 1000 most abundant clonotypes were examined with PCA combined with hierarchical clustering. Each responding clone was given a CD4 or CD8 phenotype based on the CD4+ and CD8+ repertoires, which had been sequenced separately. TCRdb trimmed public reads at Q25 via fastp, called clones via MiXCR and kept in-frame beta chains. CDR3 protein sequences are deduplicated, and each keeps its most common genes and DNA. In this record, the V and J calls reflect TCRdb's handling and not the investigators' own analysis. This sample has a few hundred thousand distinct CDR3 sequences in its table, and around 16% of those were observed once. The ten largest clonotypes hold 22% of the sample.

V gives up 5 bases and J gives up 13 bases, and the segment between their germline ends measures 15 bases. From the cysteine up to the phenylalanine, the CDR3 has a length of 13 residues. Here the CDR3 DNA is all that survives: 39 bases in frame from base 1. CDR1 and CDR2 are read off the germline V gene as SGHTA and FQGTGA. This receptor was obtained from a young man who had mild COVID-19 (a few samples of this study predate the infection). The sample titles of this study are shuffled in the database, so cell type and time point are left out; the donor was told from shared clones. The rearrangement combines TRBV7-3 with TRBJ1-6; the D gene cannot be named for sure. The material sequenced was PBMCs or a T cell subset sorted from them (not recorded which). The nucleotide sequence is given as TGTGCCAGCAGCCAAAGCGAATTATCTCCCCTCCACTTT. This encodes CASSQSELSPLHF.